The entry below describes one T cell receptor beta chain. These data originate in a study of OX40 agonist ivuxolimab in advanced cancers. The overall study: Dose-escalation cases comprised hepatocellular carcinoma, melanoma, renal cell or head and neck cancer. Partial responses occurred in Three dose-escalation patients, one with hepatocellular carcinoma and two with cutaneous melanoma.

The CDR3 loop spans 13 amino acids. Trimming shortened V by 7 bases and J by 4 bases, and 13 bases separated the two germline ends. Germline loops: CDR1 MNHNS, CDR2 SASEGT. The table came from immunoSEQ multiplex PCR; TCRdb's copy has only in-frame clones and leaves some out. The profile shows some 74,000 clones, 65% to 90% of them singletons. The material sequenced was CD4+ or CD8+ T cells sorted from blood, taken in a trial of the OX40 agonist ivuxolimab. V and J are TRBV6-1 and TRBJ1-2, with D possibly TRBD1 on 6 matching bases. The clonotype originates from an adult with an advanced solid tumor such as melanoma, head and neck, liver or kidney cancer. The CDR3 sequence: CASNSGAPYGYTF. The CDR3 region has the DNA TGTGCCAGCAATTCGGGGGCCCCCTATGGCTACACCTTC.